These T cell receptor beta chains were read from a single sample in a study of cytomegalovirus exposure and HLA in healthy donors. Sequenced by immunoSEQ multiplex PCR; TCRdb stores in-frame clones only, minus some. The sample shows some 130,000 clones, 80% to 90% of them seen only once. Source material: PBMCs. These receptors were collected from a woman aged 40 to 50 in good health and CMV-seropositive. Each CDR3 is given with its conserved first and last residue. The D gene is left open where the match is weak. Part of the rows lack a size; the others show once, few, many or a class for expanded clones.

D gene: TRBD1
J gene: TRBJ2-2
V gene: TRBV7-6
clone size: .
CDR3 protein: CASEPRGPTGELFF
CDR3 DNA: TGTGCCAGCGAACCCAGGGGGCCGACCGGGGAGCTGTTTTTT

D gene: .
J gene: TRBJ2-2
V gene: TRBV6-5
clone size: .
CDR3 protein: CASSYQDRTGELFF
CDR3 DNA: TGTGCCAGCAGTTACCAGGACAGAACCGGGGAGCTGTTTTTT

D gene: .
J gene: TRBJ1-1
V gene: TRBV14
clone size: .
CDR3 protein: CASSQDLTANTEAFF
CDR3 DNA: TGTGCCAGCAGCCAAGATCTAACAGCCAACACTGAAGCTTTCTTT

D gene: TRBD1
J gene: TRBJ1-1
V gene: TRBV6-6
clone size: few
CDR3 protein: CASRTGVTEAFF
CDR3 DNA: TGTGCCAGCAGAACAGGGGTGACTGAAGCTTTCTTT

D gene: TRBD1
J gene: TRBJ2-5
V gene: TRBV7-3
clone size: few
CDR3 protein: CASSQGVQETQYF
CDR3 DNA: TGTGCCAGCAGCCAGGGGGTCCAAGAGACCCAGTACTTC

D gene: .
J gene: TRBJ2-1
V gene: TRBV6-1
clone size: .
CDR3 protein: CARYNRDMMGNEQFF
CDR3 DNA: TGTGCCAGATATAATCGGGACATGATGGGCAATGAGCAGTTCTTC

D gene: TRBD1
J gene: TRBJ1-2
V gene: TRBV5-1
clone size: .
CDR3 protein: CASSLGSGQGAFNYGYTF
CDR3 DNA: TGCGCCAGCAGCTTGGGGTCGGGACAGGGCGCCTTCAACTATGGCTACACCTTC

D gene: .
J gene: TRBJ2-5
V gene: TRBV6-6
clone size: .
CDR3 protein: CASEGWGRETQYF
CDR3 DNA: TGTGCCAGCGAGGGCTGGGGAAGAGAGACCCAGTACTTC

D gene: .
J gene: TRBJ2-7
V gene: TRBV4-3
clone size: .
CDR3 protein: CASSQDHRSYEQYF
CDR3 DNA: TGCGCCAGCAGCCAAGACCACAGGAGTTACGAGCAGTACTTC

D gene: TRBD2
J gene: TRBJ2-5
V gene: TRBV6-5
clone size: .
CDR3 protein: CASSSGGETQYF
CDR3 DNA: TGTGCCAGCAGTAGCGGGGGGGAGACCCAGTACTTC

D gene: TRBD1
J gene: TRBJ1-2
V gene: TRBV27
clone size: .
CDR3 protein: CASSFVGTANYGYTF
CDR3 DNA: TGTGCCAGCAGTTTCGTCGGGACAGCTAACTATGGCTACACCTTC

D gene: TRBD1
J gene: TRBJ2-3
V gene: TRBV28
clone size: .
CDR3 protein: CASSGLPQGMADTQYF
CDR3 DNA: TGTGCCAGCAGCGGTCTGCCACAGGGGATGGCAGATACGCAGTATTTT

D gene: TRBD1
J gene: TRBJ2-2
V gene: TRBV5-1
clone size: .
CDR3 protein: CASSPGQGNTGELFF
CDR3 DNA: TGCGCCAGCAGCCCGGGACAGGGGAACACCGGGGAGCTGTTTTTT

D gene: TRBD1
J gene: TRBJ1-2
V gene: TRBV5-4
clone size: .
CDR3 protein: CAISRTGSSYGYTF
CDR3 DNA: TGTGCCATCTCACGGACAGGGTCAAGCTATGGCTACACCTTC

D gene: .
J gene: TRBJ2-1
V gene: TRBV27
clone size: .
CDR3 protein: CASSPLAVSSYNEQFF
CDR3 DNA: TGTGCCAGCAGTCCCTTAGCGGTAAGCTCCTACAATGAGCAGTTCTTC

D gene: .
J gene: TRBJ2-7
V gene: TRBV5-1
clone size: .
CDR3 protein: CASSPTGQLIAQYF
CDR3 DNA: TGCGCCAGCAGCCCGACGGGACAACTAATTGCGCAGTACTTC

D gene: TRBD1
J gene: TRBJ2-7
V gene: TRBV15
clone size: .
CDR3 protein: CATSPRDRGSEQYF
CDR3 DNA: TGTGCCACCAGCCCCCGGGACAGGGGGAGCGAGCAGTACTTC

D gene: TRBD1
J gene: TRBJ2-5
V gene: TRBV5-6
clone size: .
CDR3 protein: CASSSPGGEETQYF
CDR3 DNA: TGTGCCAGCAGCTCACCAGGGGGCGAAGAGACCCAGTACTTC

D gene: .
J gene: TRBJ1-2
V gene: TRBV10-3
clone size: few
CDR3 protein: CAKSDSLNYGYTF
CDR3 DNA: TGTGCCAAATCGGACAGCCTTAACTATGGCTACACCTTC

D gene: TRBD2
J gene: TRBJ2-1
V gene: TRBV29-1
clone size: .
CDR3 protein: CSVVSGSGEQFF
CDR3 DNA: TGCAGCGTCGTTAGCGGGAGCGGGGAGCAGTTCTTC

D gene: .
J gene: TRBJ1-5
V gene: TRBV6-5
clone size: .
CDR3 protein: CASSYAAGRQPQHF
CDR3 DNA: TGTGCCAGCAGTTACGCGGCAGGGCGACAGCCCCAGCATTTT

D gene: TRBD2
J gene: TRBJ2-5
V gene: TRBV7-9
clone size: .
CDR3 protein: CASSLWTSGNQQETQYF
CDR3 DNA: TGTGCCAGCAGCTTGTGGACTAGCGGGAACCAACAAGAGACCCAGTACTTC

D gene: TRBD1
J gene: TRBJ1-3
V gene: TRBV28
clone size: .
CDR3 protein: CASSLDLRGANTIYF
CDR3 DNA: TGTGCCAGCAGTTTAGACCTCAGGGGGGCGAACACCATATATTTT

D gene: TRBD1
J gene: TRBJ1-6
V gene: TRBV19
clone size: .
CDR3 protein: CASSDSGQSNSPLHF
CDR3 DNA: TGTGCCAGTAGTGACTCGGGACAGAGTAATTCACCCCTCCACTTT

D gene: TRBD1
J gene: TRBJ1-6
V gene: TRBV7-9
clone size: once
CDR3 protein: CASSSGQGAHSPLHF
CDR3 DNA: TGTGCCAGCAGCTCCGGACAGGGGGCTCATTCACCCCTCCACTTT

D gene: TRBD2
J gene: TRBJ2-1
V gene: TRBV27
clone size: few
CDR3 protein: CASSLGLAGYNEQFF
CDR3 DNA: TGTGCCAGCAGTTTGGGACTAGCGGGGTACAATGAGCAGTTCTTC

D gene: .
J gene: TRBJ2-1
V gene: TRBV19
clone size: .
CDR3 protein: CASRTLGFNEQFF
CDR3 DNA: TGTGCCAGTAGGACCCTAGGTTTCAATGAGCAGTTCTTC

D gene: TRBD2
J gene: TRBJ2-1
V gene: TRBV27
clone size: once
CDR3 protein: CASTGGVYNEQFF
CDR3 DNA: TGTGCCAGCACGGGGGGGGTGTACAATGAGCAGTTCTTC

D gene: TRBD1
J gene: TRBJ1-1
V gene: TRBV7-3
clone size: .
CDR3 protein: CASTRGNSPNTEAFF
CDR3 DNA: TGTGCCAGCACCAGGGGGAACTCACCGAACACTGAAGCTTTCTTT

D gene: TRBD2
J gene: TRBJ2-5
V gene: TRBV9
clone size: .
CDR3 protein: CASSVAAGALETQYF
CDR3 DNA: TGTGCCAGCAGCGTAGCAGCGGGAGCTCTAGAGACCCAGTACTTC

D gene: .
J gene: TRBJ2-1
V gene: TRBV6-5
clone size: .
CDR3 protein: CASSYNTGKGNEQFF
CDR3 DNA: TGTGCCAGCAGTTACAACACAGGGAAGGGAAATGAGCAGTTCTTC

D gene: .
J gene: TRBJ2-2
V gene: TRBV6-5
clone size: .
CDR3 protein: CASSYSIGLDTGELFF
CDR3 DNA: TGTGCCAGCAGTTACTCAATAGGCCTAGACACCGGGGAGCTGTTTTTT

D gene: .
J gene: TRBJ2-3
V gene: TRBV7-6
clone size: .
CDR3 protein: CASSVWRADTQYF
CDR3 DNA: TGTGCCAGCAGCGTCTGGCGGGCAGATACGCAGTATTTT

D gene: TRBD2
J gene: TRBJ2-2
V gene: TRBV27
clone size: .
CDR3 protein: CASSLASGGTGELFF
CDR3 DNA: TGTGCCAGCAGTTTAGCTAGCGGGGGCACCGGGGAGCTGTTTTTT

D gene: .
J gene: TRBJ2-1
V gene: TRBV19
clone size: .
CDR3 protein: CASSIEGVTYNEQFF
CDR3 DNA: TGTGCCAGTAGTATCGAGGGGGTCACCTACAATGAGCAGTTCTTC

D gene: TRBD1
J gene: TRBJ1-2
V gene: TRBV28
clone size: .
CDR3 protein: CATQGNYGYTF
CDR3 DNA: TGTGCCACACAGGGGAACTATGGCTACACCTTC

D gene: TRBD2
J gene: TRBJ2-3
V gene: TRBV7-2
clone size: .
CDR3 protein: CASSSHLAEPPDTQYF
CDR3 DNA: TGTGCCAGCAGCTCCCACCTAGCGGAGCCGCCAGATACGCAGTATTTT

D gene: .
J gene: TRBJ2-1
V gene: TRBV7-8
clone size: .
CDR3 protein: CASSPRVYNEQFF
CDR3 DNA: TGTGCCAGCAGCCCCCGGGTCTACAATGAGCAGTTCTTC

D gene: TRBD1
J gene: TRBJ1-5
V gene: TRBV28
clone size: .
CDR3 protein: CASRQPGQGVYQPQHF
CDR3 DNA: TGTGCCAGCAGGCAACCGGGACAGGGGGTTTATCAGCCCCAGCATTTT

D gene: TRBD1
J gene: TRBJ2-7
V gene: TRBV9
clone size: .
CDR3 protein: CASSVAVGQALYEQYF
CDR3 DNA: TGTGCCAGCAGCGTAGCGGTGGGACAGGCACTCTACGAGCAGTACTTC

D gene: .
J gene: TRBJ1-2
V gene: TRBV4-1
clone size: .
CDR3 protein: CASSQDNRLTHGYTF
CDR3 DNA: TGCGCCAGCAGCCAAGATAACAGGTTAACCCATGGCTACACCTTC

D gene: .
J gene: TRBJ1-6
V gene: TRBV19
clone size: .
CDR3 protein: CASSPWGTKSSYNSPLHF
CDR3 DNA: TGTGCCAGTAGTCCTTGGGGGACAAAGAGCTCCTATAATTCACCCCTCCACTTT

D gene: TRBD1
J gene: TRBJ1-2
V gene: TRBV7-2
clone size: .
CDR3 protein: CASDNPTGRTNYGYTF
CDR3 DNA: TGTGCCAGCGACAATCCGACAGGGCGGACTAACTATGGCTACACCTTC

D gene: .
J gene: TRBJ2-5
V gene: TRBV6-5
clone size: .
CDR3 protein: CASSYSPGAQETQYF
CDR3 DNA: TGTGCCAGCAGTTACTCCCCAGGGGCCCAAGAGACCCAGTACTTC

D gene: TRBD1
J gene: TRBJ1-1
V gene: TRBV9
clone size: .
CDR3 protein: CASSVEPFGTGDTEAFF
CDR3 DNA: TGTGCCAGCAGCGTAGAGCCGTTTGGGACAGGGGACACTGAAGCTTTCTTT

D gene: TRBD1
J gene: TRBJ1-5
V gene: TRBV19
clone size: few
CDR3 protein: CASVWTGGNQPQHF
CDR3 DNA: TGTGCCAGTGTGTGGACAGGGGGAAATCAGCCCCAGCATTTT

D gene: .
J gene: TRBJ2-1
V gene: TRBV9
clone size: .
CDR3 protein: CASSVLPNEQFF
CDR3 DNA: TGTGCCAGCAGCGTACTACCCAATGAGCAGTTCTTC

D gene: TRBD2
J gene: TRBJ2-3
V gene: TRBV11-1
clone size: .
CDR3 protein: CASSPIAGFTDTQYF
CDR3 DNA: TGTGCCAGCAGCCCTATAGCGGGATTCACAGATACGCAGTATTTT

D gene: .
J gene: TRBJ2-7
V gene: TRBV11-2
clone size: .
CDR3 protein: CASSFPGEQYF
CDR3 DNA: TGTGCCAGCAGCTTCCCCGGCGAGCAGTACTTC

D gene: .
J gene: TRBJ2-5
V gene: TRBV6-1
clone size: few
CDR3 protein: CASRIGQRETQYF
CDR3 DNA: TGTGCCAGCAGGATAGGACAGAGAGAGACCCAGTACTTC